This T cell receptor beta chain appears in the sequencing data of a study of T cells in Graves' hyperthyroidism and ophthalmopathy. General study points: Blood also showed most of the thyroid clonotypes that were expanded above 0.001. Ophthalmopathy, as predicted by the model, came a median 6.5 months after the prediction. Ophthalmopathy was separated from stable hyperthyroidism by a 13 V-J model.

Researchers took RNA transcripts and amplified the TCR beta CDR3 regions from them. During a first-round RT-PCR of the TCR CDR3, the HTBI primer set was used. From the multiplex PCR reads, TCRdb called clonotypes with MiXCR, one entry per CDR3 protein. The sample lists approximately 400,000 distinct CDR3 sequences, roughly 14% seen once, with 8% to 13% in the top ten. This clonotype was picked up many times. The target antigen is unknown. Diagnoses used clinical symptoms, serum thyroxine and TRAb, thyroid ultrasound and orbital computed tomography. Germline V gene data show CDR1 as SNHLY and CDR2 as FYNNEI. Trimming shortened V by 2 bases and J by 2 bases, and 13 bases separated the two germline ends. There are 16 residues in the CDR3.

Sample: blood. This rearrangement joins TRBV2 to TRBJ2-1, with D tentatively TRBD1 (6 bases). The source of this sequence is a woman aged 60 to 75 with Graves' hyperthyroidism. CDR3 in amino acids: CASSERKRTAYNEQFF. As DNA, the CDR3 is TGTGCCAGCAGTGAACGGAAGCGGACAGCCTACAATGAGCAGTTCTTC. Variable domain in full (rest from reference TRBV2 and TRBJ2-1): EPEVTQTPSHQVTQMGQEVILRCVPISNHLYFYWYRQILGQKVEFLVSFYNNEISEKSEIFDDQFSVERPDGSNFTLKIRSTKLEDSAMYFCASSERKRTAYNEQFFGPGTRLTVL.